The 21 T cell receptor beta chains reported below all come from one sample, sequenced in a study of blood T cell repertoires in COVID-19. Measured with immunoSEQ multiplex PCR; TCRdb has only the in-frame clones, and not every one. The table lists 180,000 or so clones, just under 80% of them singletons, with around 2.8% in the top ten. The specimen sequenced was peripheral blood. The source of these receptors is a woman aged 80 or older with active or convalescent COVID-19.

The V and J genes are TRBV5-5 and TRBJ1-5; maybe TRBD1 (5 bases). The CDR3 is 15 amino acids. Germline V gene data show CDR1 as SGHKS and CDR2 as YYEKEE (reference sequence). V shed 0 bases and J shed 2 bases, with 9 bases lying between them. CDR3 sequence reads: CASSLAGEGNQPQHF. The CDR3 coding sequence is TGTGCCAGCAGCTTGGCGGGGGAGGGCAATCAGCCCCAGCATTTT. The full variable domain, rest sourced from reference TRBV5-5 and TRBJ1-5, is DAGVTQSPTHLIKTRGQQVTLRCSPISGHKSVSWYQQVLGQGPQFIFQYYEKEERGRGNFPDRFSARQFPNYSSELNVNALLLGDSALYLCASSLAGEGNQPQHFGDGTRLSIL.

This chain connects TRBV5-1 to TRBJ1-2; no firm D call. Trimming cost V 0 bases and J 2 bases, with 5 bases left between them. The CDR3 sequence is 13 residues long. CDR1 is SGHRS, CDR2 YFSETQ, per germline. The CDR3 sequence: CASSLGQNYGYTF. In DNA form, the CDR3 reads TGCGCCAGCAGCTTGGGGCAGAACTATGGCTACACCTTC.

This clone occurred once. V and J are TRBV12-3 or TRBV12-4 and TRBJ1-1, with 10 bases fitting TRBD1. The CDR3 extends over 13 amino acids. V was clipped by 6 bases and J by 3 bases; unmatched bases: 1. The DNA for the CDR3 is TGTGCCAGCAGGGGACAGGGGTACACTGAAGCTTTCTTT. Translated: CASRGQGYTEAFF.

This clone was counted a few times. The gene calls are TRBV10-2 and TRBJ1-1; D possibly corresponds to TRBD1 (6 bases). The V end was cut by 8 bases, the J end by 4 bases, with 17 bases between. The germline CDR1 and CDR2 sequences are WSHSY and SAAADI. The CDR3 is 14 residues long. The CDR3 spells CASWQGMTGTEAFF. DNA for the CDR3: TGCGCCAGCTGGCAGGGGATGACGGGCACTGAAGCTTTCTTT.

This clone was detected a few times. The chain carries TRBV2 and TRBJ1-2; 9 positions agree with TRBD1. The CDR3 loop spans 15 amino acids. V lost 4 bases and J lost 4; bases outside the gene matches: 7. The germline CDR1 and CDR2 sequences are SNHLY and FYNNEI. CDR3 in DNA: TGTGCCAGCAGTGTTCGGACAGGGGTATCCTATGGCTACACCTTC. Translating gives CASSVRTGVSYGYTF.

This clone was counted between two and nine times. CDR3 nucleotide sequence: TGTGCTAGTGGGGCGGGGACGGAAGAGACCCAGTACTTC. This gives the protein CASGAGTEETQYF. The chain employs TRBV12-5 and TRBJ2-5; TRBD2 is a possible D gene (6 bases). This CDR3 comprises 13 residues. Trimming removed 6 bases from V and 3 bases from J, with 11 bases in between. From germline, CDR1 is LGHNT and CDR2 FRNRAP.

The chain links TRBV15 to TRBJ2-6, with D possibly TRBD2 on 5 matching bases. The germline V and J ends were trimmed by 2 bases and 2 bases, with 13 bases remaining between them. CDR1 is LNHNV and CDR2 is YYDKDF in the germline V gene (reference sequence). The CDR3 has 17 residues. The CDR3 DNA reads as TGTGCCACCAGCAGATTCATGGGAGCTCCTGGGGCCAACGTCCTGACTTTC. Its translation: CATSRFMGAPGANVLTF. The variable domain in full, with the rest retrieved from reference TRBV15 and TRBJ2-6, is DAMVIQNPRYQVTQFGKPVTLSCSQTLNHNVMYWYQQKSSQAPKLLFHYYDKDFNNEADTPDNFQSRRPNTSFCFLDIRSPGLGDTAMYLCATSRFMGAPGANVLTFGAGSRLTVL.

This clone was picked up a small number of times. The CDR3 protein is CASSTGTGNTEAFF. Written as DNA, the CDR3 is TGCGCCAGCAGTACCGGGACAGGGAACACTGAAGCTTTCTTT. The chain couples TRBV10-1 to TRBJ1-1; 8 bases are a match to TRBD1. Germline V gene data show CDR1 as WNHNN and CDR2 as SYGVQD (reference sequence). With 5 bases clipped from V and 1 base from J, the junction kept 3 bases outside the gene matches. The CDR3 length is 14 residues.

V gene TRBV5-6 combines with J gene TRBJ2-7; 7 bases map to TRBD1. The V gene's germline CDR1 is SGHDT and CDR2 YYEEEE. Trimming cost V 3 bases and J 2 bases; bases outside gene matches: 8. CDR3 size: 15 residues. The CDR3 loop is CASSSVGTAAYEQYF. CDR3 DNA: TGTGCCAGCAGCTCCGTGGGGACAGCCGCCTACGAGCAGTACTTC.

The rearrangement joins TRBV2 to TRBJ2-5; 7 nucleotides match TRBD2. Germline CDR1 and CDR2: SNHLY and FYNNEI. With 5 bases clipped from V and 0 bases from J, the junction kept 12 bases outside the gene matches. The CDR3 is 17 residues long. CDR3 nucleotides: TGTGCCAGCAGTACGACCATCGGGGGAGGGGACCAAGAGACCCAGTACTTC. Translating it yields CASSTTIGGGDQETQYF.

The chain couples TRBV28 to TRBJ1-2, with TRBD1 matching over 8 bases. From germline, CDR1 is MDHEN and CDR2 SYDVKM. The length of the CDR3 is 14 residues. The junction had 8 bases not matched to a gene; V was cut back by 6 bases and J by 5 bases. CDR3 loop: CASSQDRAYYGYTF. The CDR3 nucleotides are TGTGCCAGCAGCCAGGACAGGGCGTATTATGGCTACACCTTC.

The chain links TRBV13 to TRBJ2-7, with TRBD1 identical over 10 bases. Trimming cost V 5 bases and J 7 bases; bases outside gene matches: 5. CDR3 length: 13 amino acids. Germline V gene lookup returns CDR1 PRHDT and CDR2 FYEKMQ (reference sequence). CDR3 nucleotides: TGTGCCAGCAGCCGGGACAGGGGAGTTGAGCAGTACTTC. As protein: CASSRDRGVEQYF.

The chain carries TRBV27 and TRBJ2-7, with a tentative D call TRBD1 (6 bases). The CDR3 loop spans 15 amino acids. Trimming removed 6 bases at V and 2 bases at J, with 17 bases between. Looked up from germline, CDR1 is MNHEY and CDR2 is SMNVEV (reference sequence). The CDR3 is CASRRGYRDPYEQYF. The CDR3 bases are TGTGCCAGCAGACGGGGATACAGGGACCCCTACGAGCAGTACTTC.

The chain is built from TRBV23-1 and TRBJ1-2; D not resolved. TRBV23-1 is identified as an open reading frame with a role that is uncertain. This CDR3 comprises 16 residues. Trimming left V 2 bases short and J 14 bases short, with 27 bases between. The CDR3 DNA sequence: TGCGCCAGCAGTCAACTCGACAAAGCGGGTTCTCGATATCGGACCTTC. Amino acid sequence: CASSQLDKAGSRYRTF.

The chain carries TRBV11-2 and TRBJ1-3; D is perhaps TRBD1 (5 bases). The CDR3 totals 15 residues. The V gene's germline CDR1 is SGHAT and CDR2 FQNNGV. The V gene lost 3 bases and the J gene lost 0 bases, with 9 bases spanning the gap. This CDR3 reads CASSFVGGSGNTIYF. In DNA, the CDR3 is TGTGCCAGCAGCTTTGTCGGGGGCTCTGGAAACACCATATATTTT.

J is TRBJ2-7 and V is TRBV5-1; a weak D match, TRBD1 (6 bases). Germline V CDR1 and CDR2: SGHRS, YFSETQ. The CDR3 spans 15 residues. V was shortened by 5 bases and J by 0 bases, with 15 bases between the two germline ends. CDR3 sequence reads: CASSYTGTNSYEQYF. DNA of the CDR3: TGCGCCAGCAGTTATACCGGGACAAACTCCTACGAGCAGTACTTC.

As to this clone: A junction end diverges from the germline sequence, so it may reflect a read error. The rearrangement uses TRBV5-1 and TRBJ2-1, with 12 bases identical to TRBD2. The CDR3 runs to 17 residues. CDR1 and CDR2 (germline): SGHRS, YFSETQ. The CDR3 nucleotides read TGCGCCAACAGCAAGACTAGCGGGGGCTACTCCTACAATGAGCAGTTCTTC. Translated: CANSKTSGGYSYNEQFF. Combining the CDR3 with reference TRBV5-1 and TRBJ2-1 gives the whole variable domain KAGVTQTPRYLIKTRGQQVTLSCSPISGHRSVSWYQQTPGQGLQFLFEYFSETQRNKGNFPGRFSGRQFSNSRSEMNVSTLELGDSALYLCANSKTSGGYSYNEQFFGPGTRLTVL.

The chain joins TRBV30 to TRBJ1-3, with D unclear. V was clipped by 2 bases and J by 1 base, with 6 bases between them. The CDR3 is made up of 13 amino acids. Per germline, CDR1 GTSNPN and CDR2 SVGIG (reference sequence). CDR3 coding DNA: TGTGCCTGGAGTACAGAATCTGGAAACACCATATATTTT. This translates into CAWSTESGNTIYF. Supplemented by reference TRBV30 and TRBJ1-3, the full variable domain reads SQTIHQWPATLVQPVGSPLSLECTVEGTSNPNLYWYRQAAGRGLQLLFYSVGIGQISSEVPQNLSASRPQDRQFILSSKKLLLSDSGFYLCAWSTESGNTIYFGEGSWLTVV.

This clone was seen a handful of times. The chain couples TRBV5-1 to TRBJ2-5; 8 bases match TRBD1. This CDR3 has 15 residues. The germline gives CDR1 SGHRS, CDR2 YFSETQ. After removal of 1 base from V and 4 bases from J, the junction contained 6 bases not matched to a gene. The CDR3 protein is CASSLWQGARETQYF. The CDR3 bases are TGCGCCAGCAGCTTGTGGCAGGGGGCGCGAGAGACCCAGTACTTC.

This clone was detected only a few times. The rearrangement uses TRBV2 and TRBJ1-2; 9 nucleotides align to TRBD1. With 3 bases clipped from V and 3 bases from J, the junction kept 14 bases outside the gene matches. Germline V gene sequence: CDR1 SNHLY, CDR2 FYNNEI. The CDR3 length is 18 residues. CDR3 amino acids: CASSDTPAQWTGDYGYTF. In DNA, the CDR3 is TGTGCCAGCAGTGATACACCCGCCCAATGGACAGGGGACTATGGCTACACCTTC.

This clone was found a few times. This chain connects TRBV3-1 (or the pseudogene TRBV3-2) to TRBJ2-7; no firm D call. The CDR3 totals 13 residues. V lost 3 bases, J lost 4 bases, and 10 bases lay in between. Per the germline V gene, CDR1 is LGHDT and CDR2 is YNNKEL (reference sequence). The chain's CDR3 is CASSQAHSYEQYF. CDR3 nucleotide sequence: TGTGCCAGCAGCCAGGCCCACAGTTACGAGCAGTACTTC.